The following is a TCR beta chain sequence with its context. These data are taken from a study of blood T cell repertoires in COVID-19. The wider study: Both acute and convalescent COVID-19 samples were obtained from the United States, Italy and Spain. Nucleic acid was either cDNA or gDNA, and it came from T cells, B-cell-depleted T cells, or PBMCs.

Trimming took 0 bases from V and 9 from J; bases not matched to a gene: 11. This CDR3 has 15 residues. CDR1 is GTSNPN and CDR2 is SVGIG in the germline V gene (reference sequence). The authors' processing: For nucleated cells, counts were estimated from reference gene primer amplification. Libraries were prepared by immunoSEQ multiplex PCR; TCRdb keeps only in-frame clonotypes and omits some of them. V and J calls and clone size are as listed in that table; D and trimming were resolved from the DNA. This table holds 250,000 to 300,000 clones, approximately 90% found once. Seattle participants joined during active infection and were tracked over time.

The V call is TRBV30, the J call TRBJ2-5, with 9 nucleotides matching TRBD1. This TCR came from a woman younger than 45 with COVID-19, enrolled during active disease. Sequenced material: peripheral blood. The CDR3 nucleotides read TGTGCCTGGAGTGTACGGGACAGGGCCCTGATGGCCCAGTACTTC. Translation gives CAWSVRDRALMAQYF.